The source of this TCR beta chain is a study of cytomegalovirus exposure and HLA in healthy donors. About the study: A later analysis reported the same platform for the roughly 120 validation repertoires and the approximately 640 first-cohort repertoires. Study-wide results and caveats: Published work reported that the classifier diagnosed cytomegalovirus status with high specificity and sensitivity. Most TCR sequences were seen very rarely across donors, but some public TCRs occurred in many.

This clone appeared many times. Its antigen is unknown. Sequenced by immunoSEQ multiplex PCR; TCRdb stores in-frame clones only, minus some. The sample has roughly 75,000 clones, over 85% seen once. The donors formed part of the roughly 110-subject validation cohort, distinct from the roughly 600-subject first cohort. The receptor was derived from a young man in good health and CMV-seropositive. Sample: PBMCs.

The CDR3 region has the DNA TGCAGCGTTGAAGAGGGTGAGGTCGAGCAGTACTTC. Translating gives CSVEEGEVEQYF. The gene calls are TRBV29-1 and TRBJ2-7; D remains unclear. CDR1 and CDR2 from the germline V gene are SQVTM and ANQGSEA. The CDR3 loop spans 12 amino acids. Trimming shortened V by 0 bases and J by 6 bases, and 9 bases separated the two germline ends.